These 25 T cell receptor beta chains were all obtained from the same sample, sequenced in a study of T cells in Graves' hyperthyroidism and ophthalmopathy (dated by TCRdb to the late 2010s). Libraries were built with multiplex PCR. Sequencing instrument: Illumina HiSeq 2000. The TCR beta CDR3 regions were amplified from the RNA transcripts. A first-round RT-PCR of the TCR CDR3 used the HTBI primer set with the Qiagen OneStep RT-PCR kit. The public reads were reanalyzed by TCRdb: fastp trimming at Q25, MiXCR alignment, in-frame beta chains only. When rows share a CDR3 protein, they turn into one entry using the most common DNA and genes. This sample holds more than 300,000 distinct CDR3 sequences; approximately 18% were observed only once. Almost 35% of the sample rests with the top ten. Sequenced: blood. Receptors originate from a woman in her 30s with Graves' hyperthyroidism that later progressed to Graves' ophthalmopathy.

As for this clonotype: A read error may account for a junction end that differs from germline. V gene TRBV7-8 combines with J gene TRBJ1-5; D possibly corresponds to TRBD1 (5 bases). This CDR3 spans 19 amino acids. Per the germline V gene, CDR1 is SGHVS and CDR2 is FQNEAQ. CDR3 DNA: TGTACCAGCAGCTTAGAGGCATGGGGGACGAGCGGGAGCAATCAGCCCCAGCATTTT. Translating it yields CTSSLEAWGTSGSNQPQHF.

This clonotype was counted many times. V is TRBV2 and J is TRBJ2-2; D gene ambiguous. The CDR3 extends over 12 amino acids. CDR1 and CDR2 from the germline V gene are SNHLY and FYNNEI. V lost 4 bases, J lost 9 bases, and 9 bases lay in between. CDR3 nucleotides: TGTGCCAGCAGTGGGGAATTCCGGGAGCTGTTTTTT. It specifies CASSGEFRELFF.

Comment on this clonotype: The germline gene is not matched at one end of the junction; a read error may be the cause. The V and J genes are TRBV6-1 and TRBJ2-3, with D perhaps given as TRBD1 or TRBD2 (5 bases each). Germline V CDR1 and CDR2: MNHNS, SASEGT. The CDR3 runs 14 residues. CDR3 in DNA: TGTGCCAGCAGTGGGGGGTCACCTACAGTTACGCAGTATTTT. This encodes CASSGGSPTVTQYF.

This clonotype was found many times. V usage is TRBV28 and J usage is TRBJ2-7; TRBD2 matches at 9 bases. The CDR3 runs 14 residues. Trimming took 8 bases from V and 2 from J; bases not matched to a gene: 7. Per germline, CDR1 MDHEN and CDR2 SYDVKM. The CDR3 loop is CASAEAGGAYEQYF. CDR3 nucleotide sequence: TGTGCCAGCGCCGAGGCGGGGGGGGCCTACGAGCAGTACTTC.

V gene TRBV20-1 combines with J gene TRBJ1-5; 9 bases agree with TRBD1. The CDR3 sequence is 16 residues long. Germline V gene lookup returns CDR1 DFQATT and CDR2 SNEGSKA (reference sequence). The ends lost 1 base at V and 1 base at J; junction bases unmatched: 5. The CDR3 reads CSARGSQGASNQPQHF. CDR3 in DNA: TGCAGTGCTAGAGGTTCACAGGGGGCAAGCAATCAGCCCCAGCATTTT.

The J gene is TRBJ2-3, the V gene TRBV5-1; D may be TRBD1 or TRBD2 (7 bases each). V lost 0 bases, J lost 0 bases, and 11 bases lay in between. The CDR3 length is 16 residues. Germline CDR1 and CDR2: SGHRS and YFSETQ. CDR3 bases: TGCGCCAGCAGCTTGGCCAGGGGGGGGAGCACAGATACGCAGTATTTT. It is translated as CASSLARGGSTDTQYF.

This clonotype came up once. The CDR3 ends on some other residue instead of the conserved phenylalanine or tryptophan, so this is likely a read error. The chain links TRBV9 to TRBJ2-7; 9 bases line up with TRBD1. Germline CDR1 reads SGDLS; CDR2 reads YYNGEE. J gave up 4 bases and V 0 bases, and 2 bases lay outside the gene matches. The CDR3 runs 14 residues. The CDR3: CASSVGQGGYEQYL. In nucleotides, the CDR3 is TGTGCCAGCAGCGTAGGACAGGGGGGTTACGAGCAGTACCTC.

For this clonotype: A much bigger clone sits one base away, suggesting this may be a read error. The CDR3 DNA reads TGTGCCAGCAGCTCCCTGGGAGGGACAAACACCGGGGAGCTGGTTTTT. Its translation is CASSSLGGTNTGELVF. The chain employs TRBV28 and TRBJ2-2; tentatively, D is TRBD2 (7 bases). This CDR3 is 16 amino acids long. Per germline, CDR1 MDHEN and CDR2 SYDVKM.

The chain combines TRBV15 with TRBJ2-1; no clear D gene. V gave up 0 bases and J gave up 8 bases, with 11 bases separating them. From germline, CDR1 is LNHNV and CDR2 YYDKDF (reference sequence). The CDR3 is 14 residues long. The CDR3 region has the DNA TGTGCCACCAGCAGAGATCGGTTTTGGGATGAGCAGTTCTTC. Its protein is CATSRDRFWDEQFF.

In its sample, this clonotype was seen many times. The chain links TRBV2 to TRBJ2-2; perhaps TRBD1 as D (8 bases). V was cut by 6 bases and J by 5 bases, with 16 bases left in between. CDR3 length: 15 residues. CDR1 is SNHLY and CDR2 is FYNNEI in the germline V gene. The CDR3 sequence is CASSYGQGGTGELFF. The CDR3 DNA reads TGTGCCAGCAGCTATGGACAGGGAGGGACCGGGGAGCTGTTTTTT.

V gene TRBV28 combines with J gene TRBJ1-3, with no clear D. The CDR3 loop spans 17 amino acids. Looked up from germline, CDR1 is MDHEN and CDR2 is SYDVKM. V lost 5 bases and J lost 3, with 20 bases in between. The CDR3 sequence: CASSPVFVGRGGNTIYF. DNA for the CDR3: TGTGCCAGCAGTCCGGTGTTTGTGGGTAGAGGTGGAAACACCATATATTTT.

V is TRBV6-1 and J is TRBJ2-1; D is undetermined. The CDR3 contains 13 residues. Trimming removed 6 bases from V and 5 bases from J, with 11 bases in between. Germline CDR1 MNHNS, CDR2 SASEGT. The CDR3 nucleotides are TGTGCCAGCAGCAGGATTGCGGACAATGAGCAGTTCTTC. It yields the protein CASSRIADNEQFF.

This clonotype occurred a few times. V and J are TRBV18 and TRBJ2-1, with TRBD1 matching over 9 bases. Germline V CDR1 and CDR2: KGHSH, LQKENI. This CDR3 spans 16 amino acids. After removal of 6 bases from V and 5 bases from J, the junction contained 11 bases not matched to a gene. CDR3 region: CASSSPRDRVDNEQFF. CDR3 in DNA: TGTGCCAGCTCTTCGCCTCGGGACAGGGTCGACAATGAGCAGTTCTTC.

This clonotype was picked up many times. The chain joins TRBV6-1 to TRBJ1-5; 7 bases map to TRBD1. After removal of 5 bases from V and 4 bases from J, the junction contained 5 bases not matched to a gene. The CDR3 has 14 amino acids. CDR1 and CDR2 (germline): MNHNS, SASEGT. The CDR3 is CASSTGQINQPQHF. CDR3 sequence (DNA): TGTGCCAGCAGTACGGGACAGATAAATCAGCCCCAGCATTTT.

This clonotype came up many times. This chain joins TRBV15 and TRBJ1-2, with D possibly matching TRBD1 (5 bases). Germline CDR1 reads LNHNV; CDR2 reads YYDKDF (reference sequence). With 1 base removed from V and 6 bases from J, the gap between germline ends came to 18 bases. This CDR3 region has 16 residues. CDR3 region: CATSRVMFPGYDGYTF. The CDR3 DNA sequence: TGTGCCACCAGCAGAGTCATGTTCCCAGGGTATGATGGCTACACCTTC.

This clonotype was recorded many times. The chain joins TRBV12-3 or TRBV12-4 to TRBJ1-1; D is unclear. Trimming stripped 7 bases from V and 2 bases from J, with 5 bases between. The CDR3 length is 11 residues. CDR3 protein: CASTGNTEAFF. DNA of the CDR3: TGTGCCAGCACGGGTAACACTGAAGCTTTCTTT.

The sample holds many counts of this clonotype. The chain recombines TRBV5-5 with TRBJ2-3; D uncertain. The V end lost 4 bases, the J end lost 0 bases, and 9 bases lay between the germline ends. The CDR3 is 14 residues long. Germline V gene lookup returns CDR1 SGHKS and CDR2 YYEKEE (reference sequence). The CDR3 is CASSRTTSTDTQYF. Written as DNA, the CDR3 is TGTGCCAGCAGCAGGACGACAAGCACAGATACGCAGTATTTT.

Details on this clonotype: One end of the junction varies from germline; a read error may be responsible. The chain is built from TRBV10-3 and TRBJ2-7; 14 nucleotides agree with TRBD2. CDR3 length: 18 amino acids. Germline V lookup: CDR1 ENHRY, CDR2 SYGVKD. The CDR3 DNA reads TGTGCCATCAGTGAGCCAACGGGGACTAGCGGGGGTTCCTACGAGCGGTACTTC. It yields the protein CAISEPTGTSGGSYERYF.

This clonotype showed up many times. The genes are TRBV12-3 or TRBV12-4 and TRBJ1-1; no clear D gene. Trimming stripped 1 base from V and 6 bases from J, with 9 bases between. CDR3 length equals 13 residues. CDR3 in amino acids: CASSLGGNAEAFF. As DNA, the CDR3 is TGTGCCAGCAGTTTAGGGGGAAACGCTGAAGCTTTCTTT.

This CDR3 is CASSPQGRNTEAFF. The CDR3 nucleotides read TGTGCCAGCAGCCCCCAGGGCAGGAACACTGAAGCTTTCTTT. This chain connects TRBV9 to TRBJ1-1, with a weak D call TRBD1 (5 bases). The CDR3 loop spans 14 amino acids. CDR1 and CDR2 from the germline V gene are SGDLS and YYNGEE. Between the trimmed V and J ends, which lost 4 bases and 1 base, there was a span of 11 bases.

This clonotype was counted at least ten times. This chain links TRBV2 with TRBJ2-3; TRBD2 aligns across 12 bases. With V trimmed by 6 bases and J by 1 base, 5 bases remained unmatched. This CDR3 contains 16 residues. Germline CDR1 and CDR2: SNHLY and FYNNEI. CDR3 in DNA: TGTGCCAGCAGGTCACTAGCGGGGGGCCGCACAGATACGCAGTATTTT. It yields the protein CASRSLAGGRTDTQYF.

This clonotype has at least ten counts. The V call is TRBV28, the J call TRBJ2-1, with 7 nucleotides matching TRBD2. The V gene end was trimmed by 4 bases and the J gene end by 7 bases; junction bases not matched to a gene: 7. CDR3 length: 14 amino acids. Looked up from germline, CDR1 is MDHEN and CDR2 is SYDVKM. CDR3 sequence reads: CASSSSGPLNEQFF. For the CDR3, the DNA is TGTGCCAGCAGTTCTAGCGGTCCTTTGAATGAGCAGTTCTTC.

This clonotype has ten or more counts. The CDR3: CASSRTAKGWSNQPQHF. The CDR3 DNA reads as TGCGCCAGCTCCAGGACAGCTAAGGGATGGAGCAATCAGCCCCAGCATTTT. V usage is TRBV10-1 and J usage is TRBJ1-5; weak D call: TRBD1 (6 bases). The CDR3 covers 17 residues. Germline V lookup: CDR1 WNHNN, CDR2 SYGVQD (reference sequence). V lost 8 bases and J lost 1, with 21 bases in between.

The chain has TRBV5-1 and TRBJ1-4; TRBD1 might be the D (5 bases). This CDR3 is built from 14 residues. Trimming cost V 1 base and J 4 bases, with 8 bases left between them. The germline V gene has CDR1 SGHRS and CDR2 YFSETQ. The CDR3 spells CASSLQGFNEKLFF. The CDR3 nucleotides read TGCGCCAGCAGCTTGCAGGGTTTTAATGAAAAACTGTTTTTT.

This clonotype came up many times. This chain uses TRBV6-1 with TRBJ1-4, with D possibly matching TRBD1 (5 bases). Trimming took off 7 bases at V and 4 bases at J, with 16 bases between the two ends. This CDR3 comprises 15 residues. Germline V lookup: CDR1 MNHNS, CDR2 SASEGT. The CDR3: CASINLRGDNEKLFF. CDR3 nucleotides: TGTGCCAGCATAAATCTTCGGGGCGATAATGAAAAACTGTTTTTT.